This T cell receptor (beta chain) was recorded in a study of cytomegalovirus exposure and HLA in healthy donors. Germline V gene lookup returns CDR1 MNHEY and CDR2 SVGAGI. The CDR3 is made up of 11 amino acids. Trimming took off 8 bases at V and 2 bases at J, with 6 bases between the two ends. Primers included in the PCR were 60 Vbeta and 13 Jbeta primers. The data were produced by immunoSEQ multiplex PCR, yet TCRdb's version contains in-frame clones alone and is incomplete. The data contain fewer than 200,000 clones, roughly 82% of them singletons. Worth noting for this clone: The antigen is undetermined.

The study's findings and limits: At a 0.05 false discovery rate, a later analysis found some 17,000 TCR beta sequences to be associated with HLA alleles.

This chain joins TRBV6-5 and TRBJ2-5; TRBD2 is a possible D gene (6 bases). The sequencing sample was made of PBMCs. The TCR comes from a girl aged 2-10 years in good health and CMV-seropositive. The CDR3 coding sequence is TGTGCCAGCGGGACTCAAGAGACCCAGTACTTC. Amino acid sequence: CASGTQETQYF.